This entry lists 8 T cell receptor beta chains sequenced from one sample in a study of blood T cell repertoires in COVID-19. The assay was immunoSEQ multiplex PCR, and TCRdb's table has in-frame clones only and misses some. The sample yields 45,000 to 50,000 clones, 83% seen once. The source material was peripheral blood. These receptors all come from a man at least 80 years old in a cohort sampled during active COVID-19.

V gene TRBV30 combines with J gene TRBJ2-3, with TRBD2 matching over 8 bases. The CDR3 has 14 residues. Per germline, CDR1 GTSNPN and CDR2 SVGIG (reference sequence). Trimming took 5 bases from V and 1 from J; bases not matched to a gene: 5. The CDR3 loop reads CAWAREGGTDTQYF. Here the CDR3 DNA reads TGTGCCTGGGCTCGGGAGGGGGGCACAGATACGCAGTATTTT.

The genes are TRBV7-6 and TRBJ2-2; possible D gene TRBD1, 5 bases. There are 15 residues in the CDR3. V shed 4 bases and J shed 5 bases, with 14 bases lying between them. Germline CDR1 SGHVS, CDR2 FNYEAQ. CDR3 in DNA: TGTGCCAGCAGCTCACAGGCTCTCGGGACCGGGGAGCTGTTTTTT. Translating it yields CASSSQALGTGELFF.

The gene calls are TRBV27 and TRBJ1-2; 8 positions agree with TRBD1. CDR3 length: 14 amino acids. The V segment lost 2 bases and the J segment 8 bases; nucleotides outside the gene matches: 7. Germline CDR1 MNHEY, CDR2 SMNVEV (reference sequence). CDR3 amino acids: CASSLTTGEGGYTF. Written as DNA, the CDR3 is TGTGCCAGCAGTTTAACGACAGGGGAAGGAGGCTACACCTTC.

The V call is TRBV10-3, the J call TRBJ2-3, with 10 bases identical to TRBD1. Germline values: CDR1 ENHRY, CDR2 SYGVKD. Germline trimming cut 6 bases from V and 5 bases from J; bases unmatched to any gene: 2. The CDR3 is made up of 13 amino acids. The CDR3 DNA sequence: TGTGCCATCAGCGGACAGGGGGGAGATACGCAGTATTTT. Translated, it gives CAISGQGGDTQYF.

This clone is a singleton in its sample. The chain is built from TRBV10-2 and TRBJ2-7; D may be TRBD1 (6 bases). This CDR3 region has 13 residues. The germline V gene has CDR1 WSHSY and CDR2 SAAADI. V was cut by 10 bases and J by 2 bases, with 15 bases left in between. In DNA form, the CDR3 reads TGCGCCACCCAGGGGACGCCGACCTACGAGCAGTACTTC. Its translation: CATQGTPTYEQYF.

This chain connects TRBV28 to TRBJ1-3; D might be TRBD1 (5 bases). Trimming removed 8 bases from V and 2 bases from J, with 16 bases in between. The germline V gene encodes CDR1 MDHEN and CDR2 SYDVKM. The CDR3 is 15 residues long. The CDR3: CASHSGGFAGNTIYF. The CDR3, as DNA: TGTGCCAGCCATTCCGGGGGGTTCGCTGGAAACACCATATATTTT.

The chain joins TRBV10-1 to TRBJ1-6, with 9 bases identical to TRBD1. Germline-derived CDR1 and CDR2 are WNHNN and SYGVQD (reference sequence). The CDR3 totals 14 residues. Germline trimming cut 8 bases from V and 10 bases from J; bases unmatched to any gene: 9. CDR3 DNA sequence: TGCGCCAGCGGGGACAGGGAAATAGGGTCACCCCTCCACTTT. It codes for CASGDREIGSPLHF.

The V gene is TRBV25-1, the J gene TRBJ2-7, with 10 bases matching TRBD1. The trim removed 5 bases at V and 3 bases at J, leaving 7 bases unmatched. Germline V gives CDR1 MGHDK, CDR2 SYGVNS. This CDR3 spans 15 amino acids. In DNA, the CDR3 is TGTGCCAGCAGTAGCCGGGGACAGGGGATCTACGAGCAGTACTTC. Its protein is CASSSRGQGIYEQYF.